This TCR beta chain derives from a study of cytomegalovirus exposure and HLA in healthy donors. As regards this clone: Its antigen is unidentified.

Amplification used 60 Vbeta primers and 13 Jbeta primers. Clones were read by immunoSEQ multiplex PCR, and TCRdb kept only the in-frame ones, dropping some. The sample consists of roughly 100,000 clones, approximately 70% of them appearing once. Overall study results and limits: Across all donors, roughly uniform sequencing depth was an assumption of the presence/absence analyses. Later analysis found that TCR beta chains associated with HLA were more clonally expanded than other, equally common chains. Rare sequences made up most TCRs, while some public TCRs were found in many donors. Sequencing artifact likely explains a cluster of highly shared sequence variants.

The CDR3 spans 15 residues. Trimming cost V 6 bases and J 8 bases, with 19 bases left between them. Germline values: CDR1 MNHEY, CDR2 SVGAGI. The chain is built from TRBV6-5 and TRBJ1-4; unclear D gene. The sample taken for sequencing was PBMCs. The clonotype originates from a man under 40 in good health and CMV-seropositive. The CDR3 region has the DNA TGTGCCAGCAGGTCCTCTTACAAGGCAGGAGAAAAACTGTTTTTT. Translated: CASRSSYKAGEKLFF.